The 9 T cell receptor beta chains below were found in one sample sequenced in a study of technical replicates of blood from several donors. Only in-frame clones appear in the TCRdb table, and some are missing; sequencing was by immunoSEQ multiplex PCR. The sample includes under 85,000 clones, over 90% of them seen just once. The source material was T cells isolated from PBMCs. The receptors here all came from a human donor in good health.

V gene TRBV2 combines with J gene TRBJ1-2; 8 bases are a match to TRBD1. Germline values: CDR1 SNHLY, CDR2 FYNNEI. There are 13 residues in the CDR3. V shed 5 bases, J shed 6 bases, and the junction held 5 bases outside the gene matches. CDR3 in amino acids: CASSIRTGNGYTF. CDR3 coding DNA: TGTGCCAGCAGTATACGGACAGGGAATGGCTACACCTTC. The whole variable domain, remainder taken from reference TRBV2 and TRBJ1-2, is EPEVTQTPSHQVTQMGQEVILRCVPISNHLYFYWYRQILGQKVEFLVSFYNNEISEKSEIFDDQFSVERPDGSNFTLKIRSTKLEDSAMYFCASSIRTGNGYTFGSGTRLTVV.

The chain employs TRBV13 and TRBJ2-7, with 8 bases fitting TRBD2. This CDR3 has 17 amino acids. CDR1 and CDR2 from the germline V gene are PRHDT and FYEKMQ (reference sequence). The V gene end was trimmed by 5 bases and the J gene end by 6 bases; junction bases not matched to a gene: 18. Here the CDR3 DNA reads TGTGCCAGCAGCCCCCTACGACCGGAAAGCGGGAGAGCCGAGCAGTACTTC. It translates to CASSPLRPESGRAEQYF.

The V call is TRBV6-1, the J call TRBJ1-1, with 7 positions matching TRBD1. The CDR3 has 14 residues. After removal of 0 bases from V and 7 bases from J, the junction contained 5 bases not matched to a gene. CDR1 is MNHNS and CDR2 is SASEGT in the germline V gene. Written as DNA, the CDR3 is TGTGCCAGCAGTGAAGCCTGGGACAGCATTGAAGCTTTCTTT. This sequence encodes CASSEAWDSIEAFF.

The chain couples TRBV30 to TRBJ1-2; D ambiguous. CDR1 is GTSNPN, CDR2 SVGIG, per germline (reference sequence). The CDR3 is 9 amino acids. The V gene lost 6 bases and the J gene lost 6 bases, with 5 bases spanning the gap. The CDR3 here is CACENGYTF. The CDR3 region has the DNA TGTGCCTGCGAGAATGGCTACACCTTC.

The chain combines TRBV4-1 with TRBJ2-7; 7 nucleotides agree with TRBD1. V lost 1 base to trimming and J lost 4 bases; unmatched junction nucleotides: 7. Per the germline V gene, CDR1 is MGHRA and CDR2 is YSYEKL. This CDR3 contains 15 residues. CDR3 amino acids: CASSQVQGSQYEQYF. For the CDR3, the DNA is TGCGCCAGCAGCCAAGTACAGGGGAGTCAATACGAGCAGTACTTC.

The chain joins TRBV19 to TRBJ2-2; 10 bases line up with TRBD1. V gave up 5 bases and J gave up 2 bases; unmatched junction bases: 5. Germline CDR1 is LNHDA and CDR2 is SQIVND (reference sequence). The CDR3 contains 16 residues. CDR3 sequence reads: CASSGRDRGNTGELFF. CDR3 sequence (DNA): TGTGCCAGTAGTGGCCGGGACAGGGGCAACACCGGGGAGCTGTTTTTT.

The chain is built from TRBV19 and TRBJ2-7; 7 bases fit TRBD2. CDR1 and CDR2 (germline): LNHDA, SQIVND (reference sequence). This CDR3 contains 15 residues. Trimming at V came to 5 bases and at J to 1 base, leaving 8 bases not matched to a gene. In DNA, the CDR3 is TGTGCCAGTAGTTCGGAGCGGGAACTATCCTACGAGCAGTACTTC. This translates into CASSSERELSYEQYF.

The chain couples TRBV29-1 to TRBJ1-2; 12 bases are a match to TRBD1. Per the germline V gene, CDR1 is SQVTM and CDR2 is ANQGSEA. J was trimmed by 8 bases and V by 6 bases; bases with no gene match: 7. The CDR3 length is 13 residues. The CDR3 DNA sequence: TGCAGCGTCGCGGGACAGGGGGCGGAAGGCTACACCTTC. Encoded protein: CSVAGQGAEGYTF.

V is TRBV21-1 and J is TRBJ1-2; the D call of TRBD1 is as the table states it, not checked on the DNA. TRBV21-1 is a known pseudogene. The CDR3 is 14 residues long. The CDR3 DNA reads as TGTGCCAGCAGCAAGGGGCCTCAGGGGTATGGCTACACCTTC. Protein sequence: CASSKGPQGYGYTF.